This TCR beta chain was recorded in a study of OX40 agonist ivuxolimab in advanced cancers. Regarding the study as a whole: Nonresponders, in some cases, also had low normalized T-cell clonal expansion. Dose levels from 0.1 to 3.0 mg/kg saw CD4+ and CD8+ blood T cells expand clonally by week 6.

Germline lookup yields CDR1 SQVTM and CDR2 ANQGSEA. This CDR3 is built from 10 residues. Between the trimmed V and J ends, which lost 5 bases and 5 bases, there was a span of 7 bases. To note about this clone: Its specificity is unknown.

TCRdb's copy holds only in-frame clones and misses some; the assay was immunoSEQ multiplex PCR. The sample lists some 19,000 clones, about four fifths seen once, with about 27% in the top ten. The clonotype was recovered from an adult with an advanced solid tumor such as melanoma, head and neck, liver or kidney cancer. This chain joins TRBV29-1 and TRBJ2-7; D ambiguous. Sequencing was performed on CD4+ or CD8+ T cells sorted from blood, taken in a trial of the OX40 agonist ivuxolimab. The CDR3 DNA is TGCAGCGTTCTGGGGAACGAGCAGTACTTC. Amino acid sequence: CSVLGNEQYF.